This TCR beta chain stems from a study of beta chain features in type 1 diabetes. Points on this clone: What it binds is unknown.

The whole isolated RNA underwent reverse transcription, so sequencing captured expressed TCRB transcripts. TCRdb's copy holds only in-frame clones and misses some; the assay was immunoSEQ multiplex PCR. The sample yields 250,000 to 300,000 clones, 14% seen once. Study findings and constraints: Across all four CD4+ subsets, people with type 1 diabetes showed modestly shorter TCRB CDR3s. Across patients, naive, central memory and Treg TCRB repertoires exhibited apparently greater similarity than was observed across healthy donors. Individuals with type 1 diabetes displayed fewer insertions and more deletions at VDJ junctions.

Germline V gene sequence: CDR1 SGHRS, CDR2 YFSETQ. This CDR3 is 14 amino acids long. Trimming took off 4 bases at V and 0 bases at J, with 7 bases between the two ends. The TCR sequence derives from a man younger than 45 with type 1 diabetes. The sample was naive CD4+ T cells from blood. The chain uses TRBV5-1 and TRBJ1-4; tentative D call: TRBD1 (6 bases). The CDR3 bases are TGCGCCAGCAGCAAGGGGGCAACTAATGAAAAACTGTTTTTT. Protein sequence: CASSKGATNEKLFF.